Following are 25 T cell receptor beta chains from one sample sequenced in a study of blood T cell repertoires in COVID-19. TCRdb's copy holds only in-frame clones and misses some; the assay was immunoSEQ multiplex PCR. This sample has some 130,000 clones, with more than 75% found just once. Sequenced sample: peripheral blood. The receptors originated from a man at least 80 years old with acute or convalescent COVID-19.

The CDR3 spells CASSRSSQETQYF. The CDR3 DNA sequence: TGTGCCAGCAGCAGGAGTTCCCAAGAGACCCAGTACTTC. The chain joins TRBV11-2 to TRBJ2-5; D not certain. The CDR3 totals 13 residues. V dropped 5 bases and J dropped 1 base, with 8 bases sitting between them. Germline assignment: CDR1 SGHAT and CDR2 FQNNGV.

This chain uses TRBV2 with TRBJ2-5; 12 bases line up with TRBD1. Losses at the gene ends were 6 bases for V and 3 bases for J; bases not matched to a gene: 5. The germline V gene has CDR1 SNHLY and CDR2 FYNNEI. The CDR3 runs to 15 residues. The CDR3 DNA reads as TGTGCCAGCAGCGGGACAGGGGGCGGAAAAGAGACCCAGTACTTC. Protein sequence: CASSGTGGGKETQYF.

This clone was found a few times. The chain recombines TRBV12-5 with TRBJ2-4; TRBD1 is a possible D gene (6 bases). The CDR3 loop spans 14 amino acids. V lost 7 bases, J lost 5 bases, and 15 bases lay in between. Per the germline V gene, CDR1 is LGHNT and CDR2 is FRNRAP. This CDR3 reads CASAGDTLQNIQYF. CDR3 nucleotide sequence: TGTGCTAGTGCCGGGGACACCCTCCAAAACATTCAGTACTTC.

This chain joins TRBV20-1 and TRBJ2-5; maybe TRBD1 (6 bases). Germline CDR1 is DFQATT and CDR2 is SNEGSKA (reference sequence). V shed 7 bases and J shed 3 bases, with 9 bases lying between them. The CDR3 has 11 residues. The CDR3 loop is CSGEGEETQYF. Written as DNA, the CDR3 is TGCAGTGGTGAGGGGGAAGAGACCCAGTACTTC.

This chain links TRBV5-4 with TRBJ2-2; 9 nucleotides align to TRBD2. This CDR3 is 13 amino acids long. In germline, CDR1 is SGHNT, CDR2 YYREEE (reference sequence). This chain's CDR3 is CAAGGRNTGELFF. The DNA for the CDR3 is TGTGCGGCGGGGGGGCGGAACACCGGGGAGCTGTTTTTT.

This chain links TRBV12-3 or TRBV12-4 with TRBJ2-7, with a possible D match to TRBD2 (6 bases). CDR3 length equals 13 residues. The V gene lost 3 bases and the J gene lost 3 bases, with 9 bases spanning the gap. CDR3 protein: CASSFQGGYEQYF. The CDR3 nucleotides are TGTGCCAGCAGTTTCCAGGGAGGCTACGAGCAGTACTTC.

V gene TRBV7-9 combines with J gene TRBJ1-5; 11 bases match TRBD1. The junction had 7 bases not matched to a gene; V was cut back by 6 bases and J by 6 bases. The length of the CDR3 is 15 residues. Germline V lookup: CDR1 SEHNR, CDR2 FQNEAQ (reference sequence). Here the CDR3 DNA reads TGTGCCAGCAGTTCCGGAGGGACAGGGGGTCAGCCCCAGCATTTT. This translates into CASSSGGTGGQPQHF.

V is TRBV15 and J is TRBJ1-1; tentatively, D is TRBD1 (6 bases). CDR3 length equals 12 residues. The germline V and J ends were trimmed by 7 bases and 4 bases, with 10 bases remaining between them. Germline CDR1 and CDR2: LNHNV and YYDKDF (reference sequence). The CDR3 reads CATNRAGTEAFF. The CDR3 nucleotides are TGTGCCACCAACAGGGCGGGCACTGAAGCTTTCTTT.

V and J are TRBV6-1 and TRBJ1-5, with a tentative D call TRBD1 (6 bases). The germline V and J ends were trimmed by 2 bases and 5 bases, with 13 bases remaining between them. The length of the CDR3 is 15 residues. Germline assignment: CDR1 MNHNS and CDR2 SASEGT. CDR3 DNA: TGTGCCAGCAGTGAACTGGGGGCGCATTATCAGCCCCAGCATTTT. It specifies CASSELGAHYQPQHF.

This clone occurred a few times. This sequence joins TRBV9 and TRBJ1-1; no reliable D call. CDR3 length equals 13 residues. Germline CDR1 reads SGDLS; CDR2 reads YYNGEE. Deletions cut 2 bases from V and 5 bases from J, with 10 bases between. The CDR3 sequence is CASSVRVSTEAFF. The CDR3 DNA reads as TGTGCCAGCAGCGTGCGGGTATCAACTGAAGCTTTCTTT.

V gene TRBV6-2 or TRBV6-3 combines with J gene TRBJ2-2; D is uncertain. Germline CDR1 and CDR2: MNHEY and SVGEGT. The CDR3 spans 13 residues. The ends were cut back, 6 bases at V and 4 bases at J, with 9 bases in the middle. The DNA of the CDR3 is TGTGCCAGCAGCTCGGTCGGCACCGGGGAGCTGTTTTTT. Protein sequence: CASSSVGTGELFF.

V gene TRBV5-1 combines with J gene TRBJ2-2; TRBD1 aligns across 8 bases. This CDR3 has 15 amino acids. Germline V gene sequence: CDR1 SGHRS, CDR2 YFSETQ. V lost 2 bases and J lost 4; bases outside the gene matches: 4. The CDR3 loop is CASSFRGPGTGELFF. The CDR3 region has the DNA TGCGCCAGCAGCTTCAGGGGGCCGGGCACCGGGGAGCTGTTTTTT.

The chain carries TRBV2 and TRBJ1-4, with D uncertain. V was clipped by 10 bases and J by 8 bases, with 17 bases between them. CDR1 SNHLY and CDR2 FYNNEI come from the germline V gene. The CDR3 length is 13 residues. This chain's CDR3 is CATQAFSGEKLFF. The CDR3 nucleotides read TGTGCCACCCAGGCCTTCTCTGGGGAAAAACTGTTTTTT.

This rearrangement joins TRBV28 to TRBJ2-3; D remains ambiguous. The CDR3 covers 13 residues. Germline V lookup: CDR1 MDHEN, CDR2 SYDVKM. V was shortened by 4 bases and J by 7 bases, with 12 bases between the two germline ends. The CDR3 spells CASSSIPDNTQYF. As DNA, the CDR3 is TGTGCCAGCAGTTCTATTCCTGACAATACGCAGTATTTT.

This clone was observed a handful of times. The genes are TRBV7-9 and TRBJ1-5; TRBD1 matches at 8 bases. There are 15 residues in the CDR3. The ends lost 5 bases at V and 6 bases at J; junction bases unmatched: 9. CDR1 is SEHNR, CDR2 FQNEAQ, per germline (reference sequence). CDR3 region: CASSPRGQGGQPQHF. The CDR3 nucleotides are TGTGCCAGCAGCCCTAGAGGACAGGGCGGTCAGCCCCAGCATTTT.

J is TRBJ2-5 and V is TRBV4-2; 8 bases line up with TRBD1. Trimming cost V 5 bases and J 2 bases; bases outside gene matches: 10. Germline lookup yields CDR1 LGHNA and CDR2 YNFKEQ. The CDR3 sequence is 16 residues long. CDR3 bases: TGTGCCAGCAGCAGATGGACAGGGTCCGTTCAAGAGACCCAGTACTTC. Translated: CASSRWTGSVQETQYF.

This chain links TRBV6-6 with TRBJ2-5; 10 bases line up with TRBD1. Trimming removed 2 bases from V and 5 bases from J; junction bases left unmatched: 5. The CDR3 consists of 15 residues. Germline V gene sequence: CDR1 MNHNY, CDR2 SVGAGI (reference sequence). The CDR3, as DNA: TGTGCCAGCAGTTACCGCGACAGGGGGCATGAGACCCAGTACTTC. As protein: CASSYRDRGHETQYF.

The V call is TRBV2, the J call TRBJ2-1; TRBD2 is a possible D gene (6 bases). The CDR3 covers 19 residues. V gave up 2 bases and J gave up 4 bases, with 24 bases separating them. Germline CDR1 SNHLY, CDR2 FYNNEI. In DNA form, the CDR3 reads TGTGCCAGCAGTGAAATGTTGGGTCTAGCGATGCCCGGGTACAATGAGCAGTTCTTC. It encodes CASSEMLGLAMPGYNEQFF.

The chain is built from TRBV5-4 and TRBJ2-1, with 7 nucleotides matching TRBD1. Germline V gives CDR1 SGHNT, CDR2 YYREEE (reference sequence). CDR3 length: 15 residues. V was pared by 2 bases and J by 4 bases, with 6 bases of the junction left unmatched. In DNA form, the CDR3 reads TGTGCCAGCAGCTTACAGGGGCCGGTTTACAATGAGCAGTTCTTC. Its protein is CASSLQGPVYNEQFF.

The chain has TRBV20-1 and TRBJ1-2; D perhaps matches TRBD1 (5 bases). The CDR3 runs 11 residues. Germline values: CDR1 DFQATT, CDR2 SNEGSKA (reference sequence). V was clipped by 3 bases and J by 6 bases, with 8 bases between them. The CDR3 DNA is TGCAGTGCTAGGGACATAAATGGCTACACCTTC. Encoded protein: CSARDINGYTF.

This clone has only one observation. The rearrangement joins TRBV10-3 to TRBJ1-2, with TRBD1 identical over 8 bases. J lost 0 bases, V lost 2 bases, and 5 bases had no gene match. The CDR3 runs 16 residues. Germline CDR1 and CDR2: ENHRY and SYGVKD. The CDR3 sequence: CAISEGTGVANYGYTF. Written as DNA, the CDR3 is TGTGCCATCAGTGAGGGGACAGGCGTCGCTAACTATGGCTACACCTTC.

This chain connects TRBV27 to TRBJ1-3; D call uncertain. The CDR3 is 14 amino acids. From germline, CDR1 is MNHEY and CDR2 SMNVEV (reference sequence). V was trimmed by 5 bases and J by 2 bases, leaving 10 bases between them. The CDR3 region has the DNA TGTGCCAGCAGTCGTTTGGGAGCTGGAAACACCATATATTTT. It is translated as CASSRLGAGNTIYF.

This sequence joins TRBV4-2 and TRBJ1-2; D may be TRBD1 (5 bases). V was shortened by 0 bases and J by 3 bases, with 17 bases between the two germline ends. Germline CDR1 reads LGHNA; CDR2 reads YNFKEQ. CDR3 size: 17 residues. Here the CDR3 reads CASSQDPRSGEDYGYTF. In nucleotides, the CDR3 is TGTGCCAGCAGCCAAGATCCTCGCTCGGGGGAAGACTATGGCTACACCTTC.

The genes are TRBV6-5 and TRBJ1-2, with 10 bases identical to TRBD1. CDR3 length: 14 amino acids. From germline, CDR1 is MNHEY and CDR2 SVGAGI. Trimming at V came to 6 bases and at J to 5 bases, leaving 6 bases not matched to a gene. CDR3 amino acids: CASSRDRGPYGYTF. CDR3 sequence (DNA): TGTGCCAGCAGCCGGGACAGGGGCCCGTATGGCTACACCTTC.

This clone has a single count. This sequence joins TRBV30 and TRBJ1-4; a weak D match, TRBD1 (6 bases). V was cut by 8 bases and J by 10 bases, with 20 bases left in between. This CDR3 contains 13 residues. From germline, CDR1 is GTSNPN and CDR2 SVGIG (reference sequence). The CDR3 DNA reads as TGTGCCGGACGCCCCAGGGGACCTGGAAAACTGTTTTTT. As protein: CAGRPRGPGKLFF.